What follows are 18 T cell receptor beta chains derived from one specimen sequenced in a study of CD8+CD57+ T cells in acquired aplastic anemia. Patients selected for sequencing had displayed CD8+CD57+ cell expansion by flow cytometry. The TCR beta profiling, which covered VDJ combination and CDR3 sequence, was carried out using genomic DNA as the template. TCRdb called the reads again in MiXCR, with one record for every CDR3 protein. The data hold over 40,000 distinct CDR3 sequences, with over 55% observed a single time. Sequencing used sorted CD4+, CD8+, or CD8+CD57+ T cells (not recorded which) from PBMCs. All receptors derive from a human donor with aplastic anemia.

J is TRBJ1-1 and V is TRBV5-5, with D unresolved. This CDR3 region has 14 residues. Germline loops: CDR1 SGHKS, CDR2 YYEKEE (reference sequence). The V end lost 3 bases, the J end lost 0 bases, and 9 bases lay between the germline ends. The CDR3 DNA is TGTGCCAGCAGCTCACAGACAATGAACACTGAAGCTTTCTTT. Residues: CASSSQTMNTEAFF.

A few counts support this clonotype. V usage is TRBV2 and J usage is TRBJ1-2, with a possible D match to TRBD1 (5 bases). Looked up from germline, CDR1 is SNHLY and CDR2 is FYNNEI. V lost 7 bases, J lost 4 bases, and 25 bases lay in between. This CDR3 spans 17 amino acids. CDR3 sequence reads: CASTSSGAQRSRYGYTF. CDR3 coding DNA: TGTGCCAGCACTTCCTCCGGGGCCCAACGGTCGCGCTATGGCTACACCTTC.

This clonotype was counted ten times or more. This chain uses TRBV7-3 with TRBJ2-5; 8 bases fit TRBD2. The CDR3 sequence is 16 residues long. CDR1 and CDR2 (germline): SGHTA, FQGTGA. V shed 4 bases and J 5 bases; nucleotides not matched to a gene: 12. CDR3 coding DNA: TGTGCCAGCAGCTGGGGCGGGGGGAGGAGCCTGGAGACCCAGTACTTC. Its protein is CASSWGGGRSLETQYF. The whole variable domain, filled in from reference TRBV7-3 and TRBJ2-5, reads GAGVSQTPSNKVTEKGKYVELRCDPISGHTALYWYRQSLGQGPEFLIYFQGTGAADDSGLPNDRFFAVRPEGSVSTLKIQRTERGDSAVYLCASSWGGGRSLETQYFGPGTRLLVL.

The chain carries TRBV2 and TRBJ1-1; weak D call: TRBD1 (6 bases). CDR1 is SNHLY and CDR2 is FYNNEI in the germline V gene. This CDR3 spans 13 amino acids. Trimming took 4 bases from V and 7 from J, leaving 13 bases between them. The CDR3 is CASSGRGQGEAFF. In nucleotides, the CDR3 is TGTGCCAGCAGTGGACGGGGGCAAGGTGAAGCTTTCTTT.

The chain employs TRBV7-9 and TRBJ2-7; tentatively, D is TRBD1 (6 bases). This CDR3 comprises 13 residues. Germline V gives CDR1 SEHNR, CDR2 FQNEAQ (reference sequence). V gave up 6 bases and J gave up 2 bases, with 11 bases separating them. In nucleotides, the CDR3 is TGTGCCAGCAGTAGGACAGTAACCTACGAGCAGTACTTC. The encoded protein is CASSRTVTYEQYF.

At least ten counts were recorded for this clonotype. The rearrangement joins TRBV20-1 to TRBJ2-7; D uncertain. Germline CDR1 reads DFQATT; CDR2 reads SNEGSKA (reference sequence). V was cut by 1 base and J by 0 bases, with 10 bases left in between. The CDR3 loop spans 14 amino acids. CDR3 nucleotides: TGCAGTGCTAGAGGCAGTGGGGTCTCCTACGAGCAGTACTTC. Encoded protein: CSARGSGVSYEQYF.

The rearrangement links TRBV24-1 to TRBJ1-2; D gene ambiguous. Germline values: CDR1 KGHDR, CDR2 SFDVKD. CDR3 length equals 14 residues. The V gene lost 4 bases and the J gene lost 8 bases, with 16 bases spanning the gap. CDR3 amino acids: CATSDSRVSSGYTF. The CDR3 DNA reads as TGTGCCACCAGTGACTCAAGGGTCTCCTCAGGCTACACCTTC.

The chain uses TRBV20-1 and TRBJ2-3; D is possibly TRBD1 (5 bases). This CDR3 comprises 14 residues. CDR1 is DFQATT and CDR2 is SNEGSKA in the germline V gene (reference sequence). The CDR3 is CSTKDKLGTDTQYF. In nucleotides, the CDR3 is TGCAGCACTAAGGACAAGCTCGGCACAGATACGCAGTATTTT.

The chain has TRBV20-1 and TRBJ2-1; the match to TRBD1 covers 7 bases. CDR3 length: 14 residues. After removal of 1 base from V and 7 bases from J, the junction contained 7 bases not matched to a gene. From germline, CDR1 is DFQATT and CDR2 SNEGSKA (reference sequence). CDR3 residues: CSARGQGEWNEQFF. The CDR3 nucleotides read TGCAGTGCTAGAGGACAGGGAGAGTGGAATGAGCAGTTCTTC.

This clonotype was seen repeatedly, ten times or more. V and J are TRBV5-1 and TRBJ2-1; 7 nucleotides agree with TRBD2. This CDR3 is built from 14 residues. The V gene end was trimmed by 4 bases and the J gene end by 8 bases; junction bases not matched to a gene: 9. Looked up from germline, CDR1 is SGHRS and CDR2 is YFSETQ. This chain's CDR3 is CASSEWTSIHEQFF. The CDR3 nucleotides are TGCGCCAGCAGCGAATGGACTAGTATACATGAGCAGTTCTTC.

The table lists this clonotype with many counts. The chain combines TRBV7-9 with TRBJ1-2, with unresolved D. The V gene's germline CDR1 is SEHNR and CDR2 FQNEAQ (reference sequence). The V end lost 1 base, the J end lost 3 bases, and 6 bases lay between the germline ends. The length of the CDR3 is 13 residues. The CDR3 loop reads CASSLGVYYGYTF. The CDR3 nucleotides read TGTGCCAGCAGCTTAGGGGTTTACTATGGCTACACCTTC.

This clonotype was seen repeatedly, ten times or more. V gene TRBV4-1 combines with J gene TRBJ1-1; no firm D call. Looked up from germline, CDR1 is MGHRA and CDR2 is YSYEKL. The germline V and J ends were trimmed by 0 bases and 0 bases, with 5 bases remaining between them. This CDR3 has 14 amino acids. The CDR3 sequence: CASSQDVVNTEAFF. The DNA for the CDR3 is TGCGCCAGCAGCCAAGATGTGGTGAACACTGAAGCTTTCTTT.

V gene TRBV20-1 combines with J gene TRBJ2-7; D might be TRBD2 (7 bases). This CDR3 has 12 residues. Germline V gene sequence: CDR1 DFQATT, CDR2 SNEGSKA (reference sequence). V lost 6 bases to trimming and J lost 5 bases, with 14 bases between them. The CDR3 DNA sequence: TGCAGTGCCGGAACAGGGAGGGACGAGCAGTACTTC. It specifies CSAGTGRDEQYF.

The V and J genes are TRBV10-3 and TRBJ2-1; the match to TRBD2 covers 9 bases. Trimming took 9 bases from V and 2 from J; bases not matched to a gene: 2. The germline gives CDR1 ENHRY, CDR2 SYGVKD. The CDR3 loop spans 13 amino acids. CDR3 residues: CAISGSTYNEQFF. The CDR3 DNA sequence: TGTGCCATTAGCGGGAGTACCTACAATGAGCAGTTCTTC.

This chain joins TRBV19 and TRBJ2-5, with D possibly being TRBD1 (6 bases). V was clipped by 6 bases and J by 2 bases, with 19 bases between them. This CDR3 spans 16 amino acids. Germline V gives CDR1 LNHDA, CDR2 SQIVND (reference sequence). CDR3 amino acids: CASSPTPDSSQETQYF. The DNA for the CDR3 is TGTGCCAGTAGCCCAACGCCGGACAGCTCGCAAGAGACCCAGTACTTC.

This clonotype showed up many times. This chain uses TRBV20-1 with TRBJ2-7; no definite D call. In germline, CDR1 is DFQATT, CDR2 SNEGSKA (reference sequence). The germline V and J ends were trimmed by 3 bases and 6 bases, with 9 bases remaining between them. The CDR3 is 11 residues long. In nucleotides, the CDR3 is TGCAGTGCTAGTTTGCTTGCCGAGCAGTACTTC. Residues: CSASLLAEQYF.

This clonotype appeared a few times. As DNA, the CDR3 is TGTGCCAGCAGCCCCGGGACATCAGGTAGTGGCTACACCTTC. This translates into CASSPGTSGSGYTF. The chain combines TRBV7-6 with TRBJ1-2; D is perhaps TRBD1 (6 bases). This CDR3 has 14 residues. CDR1 and CDR2 from the germline V gene are SGHVS and FNYEAQ. The V end was cut by 5 bases, the J end by 7 bases, with 17 bases between.

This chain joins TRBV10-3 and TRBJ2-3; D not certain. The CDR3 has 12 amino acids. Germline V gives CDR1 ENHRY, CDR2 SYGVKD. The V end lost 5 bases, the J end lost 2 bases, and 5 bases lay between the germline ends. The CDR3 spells CAISLYTDTQYF. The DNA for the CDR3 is TGTGCCATCAGTTTATACACAGATACGCAGTATTTT.